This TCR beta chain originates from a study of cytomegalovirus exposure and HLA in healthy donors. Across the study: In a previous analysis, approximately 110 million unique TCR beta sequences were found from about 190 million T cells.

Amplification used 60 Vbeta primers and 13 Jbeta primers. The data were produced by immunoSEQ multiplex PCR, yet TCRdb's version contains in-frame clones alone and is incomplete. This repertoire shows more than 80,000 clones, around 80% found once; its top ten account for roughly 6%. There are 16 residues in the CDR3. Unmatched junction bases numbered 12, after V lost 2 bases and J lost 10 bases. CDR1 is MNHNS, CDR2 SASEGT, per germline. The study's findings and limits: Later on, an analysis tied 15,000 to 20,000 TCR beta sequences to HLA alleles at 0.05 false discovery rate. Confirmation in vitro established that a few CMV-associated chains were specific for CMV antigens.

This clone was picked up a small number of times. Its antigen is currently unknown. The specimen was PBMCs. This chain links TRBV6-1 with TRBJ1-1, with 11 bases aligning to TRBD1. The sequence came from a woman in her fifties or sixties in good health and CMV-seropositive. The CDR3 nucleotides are TGTGCCAGCAGTGAAAATTGGACAGGGGGCCCGGGTGGAGCTTTCTTT. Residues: CASSENWTGGPGGAFF.